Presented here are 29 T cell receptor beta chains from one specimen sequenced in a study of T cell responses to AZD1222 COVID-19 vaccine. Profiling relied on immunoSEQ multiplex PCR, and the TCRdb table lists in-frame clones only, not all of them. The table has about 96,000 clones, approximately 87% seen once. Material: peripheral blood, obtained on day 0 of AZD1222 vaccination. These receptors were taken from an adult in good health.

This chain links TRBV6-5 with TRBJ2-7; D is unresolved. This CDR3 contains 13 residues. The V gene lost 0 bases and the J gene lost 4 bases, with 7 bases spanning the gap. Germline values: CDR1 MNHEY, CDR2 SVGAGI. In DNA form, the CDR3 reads TGTGCCAGCAGTTACTCCTTGTTTTACGAGCAGTACTTC. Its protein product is CASSYSLFYEQYF.

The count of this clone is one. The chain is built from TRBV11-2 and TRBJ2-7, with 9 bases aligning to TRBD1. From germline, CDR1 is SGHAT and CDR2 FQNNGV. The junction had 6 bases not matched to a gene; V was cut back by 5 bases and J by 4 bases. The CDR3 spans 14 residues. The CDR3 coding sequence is TGTGCCAGCAGCACAGGACAGGGGACTTACGAGCAGTACTTC. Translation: CASSTGQGTYEQYF.

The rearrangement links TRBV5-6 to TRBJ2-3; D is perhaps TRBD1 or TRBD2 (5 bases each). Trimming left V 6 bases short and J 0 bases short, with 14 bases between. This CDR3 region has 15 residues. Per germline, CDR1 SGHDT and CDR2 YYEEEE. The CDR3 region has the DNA TGTGCCAGCACCCCCCCGGGACCAAGCACAGATACGCAGTATTTT. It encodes CASTPPGPSTDTQYF.

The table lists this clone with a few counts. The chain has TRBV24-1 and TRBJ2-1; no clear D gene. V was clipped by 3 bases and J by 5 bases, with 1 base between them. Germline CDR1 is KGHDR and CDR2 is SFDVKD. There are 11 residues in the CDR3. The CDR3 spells CATSDNNEQFF. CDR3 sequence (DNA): TGTGCCACCAGTGATAACAATGAGCAGTTCTTC.

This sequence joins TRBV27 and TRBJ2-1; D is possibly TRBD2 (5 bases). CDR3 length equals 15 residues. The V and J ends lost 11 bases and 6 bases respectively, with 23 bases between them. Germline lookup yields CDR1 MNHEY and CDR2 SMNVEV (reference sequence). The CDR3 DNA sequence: TGTGCCTTAAACGCGTACGGGAAAAAAGGCAATGAGCAGTTCTTC. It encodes CALNAYGKKGNEQFF.

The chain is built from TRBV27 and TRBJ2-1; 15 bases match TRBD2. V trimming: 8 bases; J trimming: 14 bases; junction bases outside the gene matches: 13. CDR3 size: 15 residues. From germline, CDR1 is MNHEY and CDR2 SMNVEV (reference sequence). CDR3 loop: CASARGLAGGRVKFF. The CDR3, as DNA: TGTGCCAGCGCGCGAGGACTAGCGGGAGGGAGGGTAAAGTTCTTC.

The CDR3 region has the DNA TGTGCCAGCAGCTTAGTCGGCCAGTCCTACGAGCAGTACTTC. Its translation is CASSLVGQSYEQYF. This chain joins TRBV7-2 and TRBJ2-7; D ambiguous. Trimming stripped 1 base from V and 1 base from J, with 8 bases between. The CDR3 loop spans 14 amino acids. Germline CDR1 is SGHTA and CDR2 is FQGNSA.

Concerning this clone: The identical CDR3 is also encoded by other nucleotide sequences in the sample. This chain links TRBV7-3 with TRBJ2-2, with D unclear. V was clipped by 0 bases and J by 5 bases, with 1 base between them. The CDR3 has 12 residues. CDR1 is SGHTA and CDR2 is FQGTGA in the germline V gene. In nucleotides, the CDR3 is TGTGCCAGCAGCTTAACTACCGGGGAGCTGTTTTTT. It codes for CASSLTTGELFF. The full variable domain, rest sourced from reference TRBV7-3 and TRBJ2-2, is GAGVSQTPSNKVTEKGKYVELRCDPISGHTALYWYRQSLGQGPEFLIYFQGTGAADDSGLPNDRFFAVRPEGSVSTLKIQRTERGDSAVYLCASSLTTGELFFGEGSRLTVL.

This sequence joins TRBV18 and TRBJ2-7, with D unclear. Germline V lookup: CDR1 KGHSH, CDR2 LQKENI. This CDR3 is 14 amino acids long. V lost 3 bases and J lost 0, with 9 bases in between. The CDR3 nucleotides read TGTGCCAGCTCACCGGCAGGCCGCTCCTACGAGCAGTACTTC. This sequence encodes CASSPAGRSYEQYF. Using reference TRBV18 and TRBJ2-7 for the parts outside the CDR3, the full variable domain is NAGVMQNPRHLVRRRGQEARLRCSPMKGHSHVYWYRQLPEEGLKFMVYLQKENIIDESGMPKERFSAEFPKEGPSILRIQQVVRGDSAAYFCASSPAGRSYEQYFGPGTRLTVT.

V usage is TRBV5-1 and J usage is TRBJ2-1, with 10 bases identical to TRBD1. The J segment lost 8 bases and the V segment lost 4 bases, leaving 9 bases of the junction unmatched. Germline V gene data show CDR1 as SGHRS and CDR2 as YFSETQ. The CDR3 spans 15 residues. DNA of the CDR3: TGCGCCAGCAGCCCGGAGGGACAGGGGTTCCATGAGCAGTTCTTC. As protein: CASSPEGQGFHEQFF.

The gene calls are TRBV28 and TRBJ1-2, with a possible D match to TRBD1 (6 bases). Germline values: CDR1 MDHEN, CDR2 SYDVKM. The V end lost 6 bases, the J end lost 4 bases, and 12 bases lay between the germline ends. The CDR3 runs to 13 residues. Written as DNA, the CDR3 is TGTGCCAGCAGGTGTCAGGGGTGCTATGGCTACACCTTC. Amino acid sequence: CASRCQGCYGYTF.

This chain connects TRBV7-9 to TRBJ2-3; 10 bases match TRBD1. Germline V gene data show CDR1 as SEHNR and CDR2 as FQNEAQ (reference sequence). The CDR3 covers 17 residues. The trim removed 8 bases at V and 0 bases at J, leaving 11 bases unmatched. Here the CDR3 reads CASRGTRDRGSTDTQYF. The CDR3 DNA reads TGTGCCAGCCGAGGGACCCGGGACAGGGGTAGCACAGATACGCAGTATTTT.

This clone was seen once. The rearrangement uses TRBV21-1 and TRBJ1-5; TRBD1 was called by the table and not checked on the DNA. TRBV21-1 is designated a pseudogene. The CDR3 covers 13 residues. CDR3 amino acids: CAKQGDSNQPQHF. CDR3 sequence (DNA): TGTGCCAAACAGGGGGATAGCAATCAGCCCCAGCATTTT.

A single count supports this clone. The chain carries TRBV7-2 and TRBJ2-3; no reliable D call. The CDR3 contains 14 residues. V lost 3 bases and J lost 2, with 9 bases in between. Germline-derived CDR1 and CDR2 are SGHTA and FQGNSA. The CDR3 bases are TGTGCCAGCAGCTTGGCGGCGAACACAGATACGCAGTATTTT. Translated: CASSLAANTDTQYF.

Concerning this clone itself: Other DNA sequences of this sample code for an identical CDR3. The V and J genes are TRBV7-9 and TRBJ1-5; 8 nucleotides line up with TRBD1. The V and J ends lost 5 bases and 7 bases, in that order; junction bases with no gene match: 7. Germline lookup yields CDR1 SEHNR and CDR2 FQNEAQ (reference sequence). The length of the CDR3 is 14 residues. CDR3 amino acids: CASSLGQGGQPQHF. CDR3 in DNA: TGTGCCAGCAGCCTAGGACAGGGAGGCCAGCCCCAGCATTTT.

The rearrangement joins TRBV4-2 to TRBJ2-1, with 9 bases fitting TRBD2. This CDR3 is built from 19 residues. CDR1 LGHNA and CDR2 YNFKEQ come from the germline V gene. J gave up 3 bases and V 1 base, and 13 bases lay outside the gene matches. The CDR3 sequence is CASSQVTGLASGIYNEQFF. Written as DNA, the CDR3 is TGTGCCAGCAGCCAAGTCACCGGTCTAGCTAGCGGGATCTACAATGAGCAGTTCTTC.

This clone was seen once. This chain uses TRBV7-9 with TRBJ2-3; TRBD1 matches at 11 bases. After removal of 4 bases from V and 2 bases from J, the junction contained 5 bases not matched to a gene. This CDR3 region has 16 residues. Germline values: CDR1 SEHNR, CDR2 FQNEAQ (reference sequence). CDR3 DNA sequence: TGTGCCAGCAGCTCCGGGACAGGGGGTCTCACAGATACGCAGTATTTT. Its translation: CASSSGTGGLTDTQYF.

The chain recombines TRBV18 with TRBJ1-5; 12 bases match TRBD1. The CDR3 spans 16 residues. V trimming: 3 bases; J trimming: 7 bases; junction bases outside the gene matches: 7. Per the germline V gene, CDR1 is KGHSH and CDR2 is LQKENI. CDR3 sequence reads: CASSPPGQGAGQPQHF. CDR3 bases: TGTGCCAGCTCACCCCCGGGACAGGGGGCAGGACAGCCCCAGCATTTT.

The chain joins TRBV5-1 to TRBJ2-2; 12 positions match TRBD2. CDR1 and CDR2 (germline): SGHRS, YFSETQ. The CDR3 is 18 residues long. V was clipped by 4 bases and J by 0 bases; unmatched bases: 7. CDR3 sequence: CASSPLGTSGPNTGELFF. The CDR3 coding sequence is TGCGCCAGCAGCCCTCTTGGGACTAGCGGGCCGAACACCGGGGAGCTGTTTTTT.

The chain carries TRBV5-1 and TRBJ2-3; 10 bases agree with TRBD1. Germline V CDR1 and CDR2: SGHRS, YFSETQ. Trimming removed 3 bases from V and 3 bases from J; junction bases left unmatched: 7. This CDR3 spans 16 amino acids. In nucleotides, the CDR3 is TGCGCCAGCAGCTCGTTGACAGGGGGCGCGACAGATACGCAGTATTTT. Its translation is CASSSLTGGATDTQYF.

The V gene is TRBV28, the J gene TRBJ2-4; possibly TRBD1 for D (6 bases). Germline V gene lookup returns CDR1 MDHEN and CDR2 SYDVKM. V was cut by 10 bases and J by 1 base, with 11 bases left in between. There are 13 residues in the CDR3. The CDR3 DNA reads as TGTGCCAACTACGACAGGGCCAAAAACATTCAGTACTTC. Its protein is CANYDRAKNIQYF.

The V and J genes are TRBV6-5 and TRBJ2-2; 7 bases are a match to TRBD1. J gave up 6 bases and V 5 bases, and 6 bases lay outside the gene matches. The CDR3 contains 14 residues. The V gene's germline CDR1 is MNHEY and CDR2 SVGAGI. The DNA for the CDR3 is TGTGCCAGCAGTAAACCGACAGGGCCCGGGGAGCTGTTTTTT. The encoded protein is CASSKPTGPGELFF.

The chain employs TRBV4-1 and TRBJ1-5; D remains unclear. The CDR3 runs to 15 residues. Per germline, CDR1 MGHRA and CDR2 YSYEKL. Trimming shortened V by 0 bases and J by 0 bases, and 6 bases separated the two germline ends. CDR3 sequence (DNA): TGCGCCAGCAGCCAAGATGCGCCTAGCAATCAGCCCCAGCATTTT. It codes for CASSQDAPSNQPQHF.

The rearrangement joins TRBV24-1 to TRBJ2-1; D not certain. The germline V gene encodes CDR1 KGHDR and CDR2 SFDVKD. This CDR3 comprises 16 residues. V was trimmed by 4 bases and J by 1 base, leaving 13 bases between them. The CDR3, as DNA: TGTGCCACCAGTGAACCCCTAGGGTCTTCCTACAATGAGCAGTTCTTC. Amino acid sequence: CATSEPLGSSYNEQFF.

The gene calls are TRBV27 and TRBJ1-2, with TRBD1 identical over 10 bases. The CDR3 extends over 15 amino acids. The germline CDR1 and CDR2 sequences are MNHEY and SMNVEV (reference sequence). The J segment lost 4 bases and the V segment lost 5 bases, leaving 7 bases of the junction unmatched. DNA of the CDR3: TGTGCCAGCAGTGATTGGGGACAGGGGCCCTATGGCTACACCTTC. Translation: CASSDWGQGPYGYTF.

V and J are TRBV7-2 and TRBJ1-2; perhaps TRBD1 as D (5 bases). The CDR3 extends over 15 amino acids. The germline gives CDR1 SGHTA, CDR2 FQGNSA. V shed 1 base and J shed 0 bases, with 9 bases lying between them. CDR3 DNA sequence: TGTGCCAGCAGCTTAGGGCCGGGGGCTAACTATGGCTACACCTTC. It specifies CASSLGPGANYGYTF.

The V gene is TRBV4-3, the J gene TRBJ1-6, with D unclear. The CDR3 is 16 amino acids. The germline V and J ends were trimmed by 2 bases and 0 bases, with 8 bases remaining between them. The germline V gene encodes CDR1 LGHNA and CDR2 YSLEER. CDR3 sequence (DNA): TGCGCCAGCAGCCAAACACAGAGCTCCTATAATTCACCCCTCCACTTT. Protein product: CASSQTQSSYNSPLHF.

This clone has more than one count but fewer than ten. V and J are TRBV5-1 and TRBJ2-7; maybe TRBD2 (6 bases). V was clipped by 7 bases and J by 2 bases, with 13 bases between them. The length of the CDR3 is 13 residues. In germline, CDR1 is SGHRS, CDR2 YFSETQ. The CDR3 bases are TGCGCCAGCGGCCTTGGCGGGACCTACGAGCAGTACTTC. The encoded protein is CASGLGGTYEQYF.

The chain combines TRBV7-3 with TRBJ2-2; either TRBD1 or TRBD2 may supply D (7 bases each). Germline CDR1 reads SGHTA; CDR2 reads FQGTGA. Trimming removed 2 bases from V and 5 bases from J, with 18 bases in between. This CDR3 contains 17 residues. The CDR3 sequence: CASSLAPRQGGTGELFF. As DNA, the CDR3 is TGTGCCAGCAGCTTAGCCCCCCGGCAGGGGGGGACCGGGGAGCTGTTTTTT.